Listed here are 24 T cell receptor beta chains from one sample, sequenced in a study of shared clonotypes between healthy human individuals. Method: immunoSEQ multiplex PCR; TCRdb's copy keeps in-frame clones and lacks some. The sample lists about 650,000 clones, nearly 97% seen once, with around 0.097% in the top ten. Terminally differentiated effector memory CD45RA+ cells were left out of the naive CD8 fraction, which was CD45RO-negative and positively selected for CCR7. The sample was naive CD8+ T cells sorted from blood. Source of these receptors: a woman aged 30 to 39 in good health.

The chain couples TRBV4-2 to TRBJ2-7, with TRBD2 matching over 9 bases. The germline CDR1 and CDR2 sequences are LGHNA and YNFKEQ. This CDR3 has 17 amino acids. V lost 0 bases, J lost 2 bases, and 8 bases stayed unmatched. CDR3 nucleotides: TGTGCCAGCAGCCAAGAGTTAGGACTAGCGCCGGCCTACGAGCAGTACTTC. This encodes CASSQELGLAPAYEQYF.

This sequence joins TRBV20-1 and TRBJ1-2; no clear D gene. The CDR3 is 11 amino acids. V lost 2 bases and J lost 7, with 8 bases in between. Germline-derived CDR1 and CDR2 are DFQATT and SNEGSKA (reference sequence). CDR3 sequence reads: CSARLGGGYTF. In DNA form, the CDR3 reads TGCAGTGCTAGATTGGGAGGTGGCTACACCTTC.

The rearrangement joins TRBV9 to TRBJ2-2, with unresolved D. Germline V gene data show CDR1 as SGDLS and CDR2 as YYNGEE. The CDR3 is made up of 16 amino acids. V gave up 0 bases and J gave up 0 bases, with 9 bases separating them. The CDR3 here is CASSVGRSSNTGELFF. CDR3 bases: TGTGCCAGCAGCGTAGGGCGGAGTTCGAACACCGGGGAGCTGTTTTTT.

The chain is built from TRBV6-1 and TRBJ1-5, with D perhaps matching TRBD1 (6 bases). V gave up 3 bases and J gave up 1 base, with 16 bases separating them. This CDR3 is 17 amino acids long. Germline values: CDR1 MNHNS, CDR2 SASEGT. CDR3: CASSEYREVGSNQPQHF. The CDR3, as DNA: TGTGCCAGCAGTGAGTACAGGGAGGTCGGGAGCAATCAGCCCCAGCATTTT.

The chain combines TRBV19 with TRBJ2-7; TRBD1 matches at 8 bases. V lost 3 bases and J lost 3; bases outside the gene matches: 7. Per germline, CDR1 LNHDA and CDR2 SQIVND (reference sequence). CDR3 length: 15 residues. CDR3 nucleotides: TGTGCCAGTAGTATGGTACAGGGGGTGGGCTACGAGCAGTACTTC. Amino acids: CASSMVQGVGYEQYF.

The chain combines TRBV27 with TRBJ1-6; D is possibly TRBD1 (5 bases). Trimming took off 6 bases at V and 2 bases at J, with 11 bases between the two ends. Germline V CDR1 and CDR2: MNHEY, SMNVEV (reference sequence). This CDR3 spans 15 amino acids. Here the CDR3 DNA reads TGTGCCAGCAGAGAAGGGGCCCCCTATAATTCACCCCTCCACTTT. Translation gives CASREGAPYNSPLHF.

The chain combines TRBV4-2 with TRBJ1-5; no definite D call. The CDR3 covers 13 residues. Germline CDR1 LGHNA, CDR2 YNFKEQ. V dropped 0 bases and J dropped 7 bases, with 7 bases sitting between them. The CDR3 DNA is TGTGCCAGCAGCCAAGAAGGTAGACAGCCCCAGCATTTT. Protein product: CASSQEGRQPQHF.

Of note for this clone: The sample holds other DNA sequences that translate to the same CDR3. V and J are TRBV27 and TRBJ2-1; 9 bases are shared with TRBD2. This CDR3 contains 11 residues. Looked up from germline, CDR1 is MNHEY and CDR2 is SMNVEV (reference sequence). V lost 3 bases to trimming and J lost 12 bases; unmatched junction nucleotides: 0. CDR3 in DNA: TGTGCCAGCAGTTTGGGACTAGCGCAGTTCTTC. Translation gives CASSLGLAQFF.

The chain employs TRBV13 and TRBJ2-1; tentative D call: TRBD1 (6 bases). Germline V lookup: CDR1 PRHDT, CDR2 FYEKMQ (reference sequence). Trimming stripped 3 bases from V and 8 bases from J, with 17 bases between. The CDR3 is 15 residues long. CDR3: CASSLAGAHSYEQFF. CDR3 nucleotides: TGTGCCAGCAGCTTGGCAGGGGCCCACTCCTATGAGCAGTTCTTC.

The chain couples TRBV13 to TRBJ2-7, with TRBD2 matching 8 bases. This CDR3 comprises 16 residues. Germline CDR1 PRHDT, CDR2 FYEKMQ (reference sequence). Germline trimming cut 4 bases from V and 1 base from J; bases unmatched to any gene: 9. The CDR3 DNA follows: TGTGCCAGCAGCTCTACCGGGACTAGATTTTCCTACGAGCAGTACTTC. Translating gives CASSSTGTRFSYEQYF.

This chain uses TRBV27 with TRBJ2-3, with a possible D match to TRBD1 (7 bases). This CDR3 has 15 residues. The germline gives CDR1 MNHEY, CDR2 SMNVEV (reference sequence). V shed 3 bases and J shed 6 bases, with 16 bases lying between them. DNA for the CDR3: TGTGCCAGCAGTTTTTTGTCAGGGGGAGGTGATACGCAGTATTTT. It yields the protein CASSFLSGGGDTQYF.

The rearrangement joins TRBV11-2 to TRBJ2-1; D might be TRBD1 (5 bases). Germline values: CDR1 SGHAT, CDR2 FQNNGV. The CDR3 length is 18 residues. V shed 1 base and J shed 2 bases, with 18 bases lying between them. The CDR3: CASSLGRAGQGAYNEQFF. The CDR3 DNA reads TGTGCCAGCAGCTTAGGTAGAGCAGGACAAGGGGCCTACAATGAGCAGTTCTTC.

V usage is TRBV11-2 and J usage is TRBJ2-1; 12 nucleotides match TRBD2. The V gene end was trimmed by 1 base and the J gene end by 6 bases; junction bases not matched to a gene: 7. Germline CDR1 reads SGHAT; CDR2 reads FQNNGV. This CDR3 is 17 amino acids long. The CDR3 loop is CASSLGQLAGGSNEQFF. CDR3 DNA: TGTGCCAGCAGCTTAGGCCAACTAGCGGGAGGATCCAATGAGCAGTTCTTC.

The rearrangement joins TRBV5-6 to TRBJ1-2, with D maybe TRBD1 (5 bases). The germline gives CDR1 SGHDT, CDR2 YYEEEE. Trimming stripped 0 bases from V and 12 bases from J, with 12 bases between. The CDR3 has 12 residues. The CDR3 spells CASSLGGGGDTF. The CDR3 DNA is TGTGCCAGCAGCTTGGGAGGAGGAGGGGACACCTTC.

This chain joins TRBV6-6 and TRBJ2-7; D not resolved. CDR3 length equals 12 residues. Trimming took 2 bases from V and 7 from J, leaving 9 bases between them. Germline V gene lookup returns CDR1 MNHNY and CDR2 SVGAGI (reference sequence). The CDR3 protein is CASSYGPSEQYF. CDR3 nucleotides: TGTGCCAGCAGTTACGGGCCTTCAGAGCAGTACTTC.

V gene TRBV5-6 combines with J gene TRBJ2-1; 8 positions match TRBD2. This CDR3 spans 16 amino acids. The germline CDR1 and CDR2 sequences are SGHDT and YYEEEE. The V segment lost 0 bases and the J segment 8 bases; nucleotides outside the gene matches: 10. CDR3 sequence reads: CASSLAGSGSNYEQFF. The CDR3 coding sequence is TGTGCCAGCAGCTTGGCCGGGAGCGGGAGTAACTATGAGCAGTTCTTC.

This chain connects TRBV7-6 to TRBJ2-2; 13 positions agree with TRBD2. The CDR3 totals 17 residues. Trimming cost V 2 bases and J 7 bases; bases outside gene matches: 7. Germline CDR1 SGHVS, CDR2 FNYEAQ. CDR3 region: CASSLRTSGSVNGELFF. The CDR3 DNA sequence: TGTGCCAGCAGCTTACGGACTAGCGGGAGTGTTAACGGGGAGCTGTTTTTT.

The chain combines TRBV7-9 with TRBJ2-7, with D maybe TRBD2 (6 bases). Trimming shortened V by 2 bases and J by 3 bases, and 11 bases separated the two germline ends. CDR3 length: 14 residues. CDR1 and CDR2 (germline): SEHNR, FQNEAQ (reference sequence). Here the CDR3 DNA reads TGTGCCAGCAGCTTACCAGGGCGGGACTACGAGCAGTACTTC. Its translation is CASSLPGRDYEQYF.

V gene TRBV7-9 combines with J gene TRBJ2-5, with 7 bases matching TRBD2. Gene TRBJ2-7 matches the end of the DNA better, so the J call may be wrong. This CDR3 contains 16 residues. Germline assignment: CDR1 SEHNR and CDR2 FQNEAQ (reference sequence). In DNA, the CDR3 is TGTGCCAGCAGTCCACCAAAGGGAGGGTCCACCTACGAGCAGTACTTC. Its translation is CASSPPKGGSTYEQYF.

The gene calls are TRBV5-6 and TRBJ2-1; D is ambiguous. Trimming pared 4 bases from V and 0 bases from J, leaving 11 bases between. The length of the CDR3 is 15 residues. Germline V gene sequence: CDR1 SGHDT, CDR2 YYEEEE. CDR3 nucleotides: TGTGCCAGCAGCGCGGACGGAAGCTCCTACAATGAGCAGTTCTTC. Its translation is CASSADGSSYNEQFF.

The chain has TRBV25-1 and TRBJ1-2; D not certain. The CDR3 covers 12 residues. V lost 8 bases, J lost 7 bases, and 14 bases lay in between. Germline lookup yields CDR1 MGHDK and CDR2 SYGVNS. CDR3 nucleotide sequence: TGTGCCAGCTCCAATTACCGAATTGGCTACACCTTC. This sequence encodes CASSNYRIGYTF.

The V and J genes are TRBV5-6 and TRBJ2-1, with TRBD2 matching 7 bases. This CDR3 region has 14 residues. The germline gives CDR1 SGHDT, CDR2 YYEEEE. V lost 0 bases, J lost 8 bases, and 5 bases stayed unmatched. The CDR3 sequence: CASSLVGSGDEQFF. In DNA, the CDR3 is TGTGCCAGCAGCTTGGTTGGCAGCGGGGATGAGCAGTTCTTC.

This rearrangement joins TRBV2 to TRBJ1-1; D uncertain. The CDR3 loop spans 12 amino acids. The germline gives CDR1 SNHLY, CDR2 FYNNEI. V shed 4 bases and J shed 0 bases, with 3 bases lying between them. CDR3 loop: CASSGLNTEAFF. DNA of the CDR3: TGTGCCAGCAGTGGTCTGAACACTGAAGCTTTCTTT.

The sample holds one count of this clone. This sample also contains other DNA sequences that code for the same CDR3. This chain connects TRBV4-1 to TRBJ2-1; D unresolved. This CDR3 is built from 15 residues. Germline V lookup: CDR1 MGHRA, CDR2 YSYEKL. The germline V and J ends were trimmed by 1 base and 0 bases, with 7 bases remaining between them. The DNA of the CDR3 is TGCGCCAGCAGCCAAGGAACCAGCTCCTACAATGAGCAGTTCTTC. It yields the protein CASSQGTSSYNEQFF.